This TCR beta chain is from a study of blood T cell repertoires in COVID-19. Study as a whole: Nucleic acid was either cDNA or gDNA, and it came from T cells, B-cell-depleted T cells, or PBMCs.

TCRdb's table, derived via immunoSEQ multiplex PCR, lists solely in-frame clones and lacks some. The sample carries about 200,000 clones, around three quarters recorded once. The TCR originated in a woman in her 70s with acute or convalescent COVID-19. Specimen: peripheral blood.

CDR3 sequence: CASSVERATDTQYF. As DNA, the CDR3 is TGTGCCAGCAGTGTGGAGCGCGCCACAGATACGCAGTATTTT. The chain is built from TRBV2 and TRBJ2-3; D remains ambiguous. Germline V lookup: CDR1 SNHLY, CDR2 FYNNEI. Trimming took 4 bases from V and 2 from J, leaving 10 bases between them. The CDR3 totals 14 residues.